This is a list of T cell receptor beta chains from one sample in a study of T cell repertoires in cytomegalovirus infection. These TCRs' antigens remain unknown. TCRdb independently ran MiXCR on the reads; one entry per CDR3 protein. The sample has about 60,000 distinct CDR3 sequences; around 33% are singletons. The sample taken for sequencing was PBMCs, sequenced either directly or after in vitro stimulation (not recorded which). The receptors come from a human donor in good health (CMV status not recorded). Some clones in this sample may be carry-over from other donors' samples. The CDR3 runs from the conserved cysteine through the conserved F or W. The D gene is left open where the match is weak. A clone size is listed for some rows: how often the clone was seen (once, few, many), or a class if it is expanded.

TRBJ2-5,TRBV4-1,-,few,CASSQDGLQETQYF,TGCGCCAGCAGCCAAGATGGGTTACAAGAGACCCAGTACTTC
TRBJ2-3,TRBV5-4,-,-,CASSFGGPSTDTQYF,TGTGCCAGCAGCTTCGGCGGGCCTAGCACAGATACGCAGTATTTT
TRBJ2-7,TRBV10-3,-,-,CAISEPEGRGSAEQYF,TGTGCCATCAGTGAGCCCGAAGGGCGGGGCTCGGCCGAGCAGTACTTC
TRBJ1-5,TRBV28,-,-,CASSLSRILQRGQPQHF,TGTGCCAGCAGCCTAAGCCGGATACTTCAACGGGGTCAGCCCCAGCATTTT
TRBJ2-1,TRBV20-1,TRBD1,-,CSASSGTGRYNEQFF,TGCAGTGCTTCCTCCGGGACAGGAAGGTACAATGAGCAGTTCTTC
TRBJ2-1,TRBV5-5,-,-,CASSLAQGSYNEQFF,TGTGCCAGCAGCTTGGCACAGGGATCTTACAATGAGCAGTTCTTC
TRBJ2-7,TRBV18,TRBD2,-,CASSPQGTSSYEQYF,TGTGCCAGCTCACCCCAAGGGACTAGCTCCTACGAGCAGTACTTC
TRBJ1-2,TRBV12-3/TRBV12-4,-,-,CASSFLGQSLARGYTF,TGTGCCAGCAGTTTTTTGGGACAATCCCTAGCTCGTGGCTACACCTTC
TRBJ2-7,TRBV20-1,-,-,CSAIPGGVMNYEQYF,TGCAGTGCTATCCCTGGAGGGGTCATGAACTACGAGCAGTACTTC
TRBJ1-2,TRBV11-2,TRBD1,-,CASRQPGGARADYGYTF,TGTGCCAGCAGACAACCAGGGGGGGCCAGGGCCGACTATGGCTACACCTTC
TRBJ1-1,TRBV6-1,-,-,CASSYIENTEAFF,TGTGCCAGCAGTTACATAGAGAACACTGAAGCTTTCTTT
TRBJ2-1,TRBV5-5,-,-,CASSLGVGANEQFF,TGTGCCAGCAGCTTGGGGGTCGGGGCCAATGAGCAGTTCTTC
TRBJ1-2,TRBV10-3,-,many,CAISSSGSGRAFYGYTF,TGTGCCATCAGTAGCAGCGGATCGGGCCGTGCCTTCTATGGCTACACCTTC
TRBJ2-1,TRBV12-3/TRBV12-4,TRBD2,-,CASSLNGGGVAGEQFF,TGTGCCAGCAGTTTGAATGGGGGGGGAGTGGCAGGTGAGCAGTTCTTC
TRBJ2-3,TRBV12-3/TRBV12-4,-,-,CASSLGGYDTQYF,TGTGCCAGCAGTTTAGGCGGGTACGATACGCAGTATTTT
TRBJ1-5,TRBV27,-,-,CASGVSNQPQHF,TGTGCCAGCGGGGTGAGCAATCAGCCCCAGCATTTT
TRBJ2-7,TRBV20-1,-,-,CSAQEYEQYF,TGCAGTGCCCAGGAGTACGAGCAGTACTTC
TRBJ2-1,TRBV7-2,TRBD2,-,CASSLPASGGTATYNEQFF,TGTGCCAGCAGCTTACCAGCTAGCGGGGGGACGGCAACCTACAATGAGCAGTTCTTC
TRBJ2-1,TRBV6-6,-,few,CASHTNNEQFF,TGTGCCAGCCATACGAACAATGAGCAGTTCTTC
TRBJ2-7,TRBV11-2,TRBD1,few,CASSYRFRDRGAEQYF,TGTGCCAGCAGCTATAGATTCCGGGACAGGGGGGCCGAGCAGTACTTC
TRBJ2-5,TRBV15,TRBD2,-,CATSIGSGRAETQYF,TGTGCCACCAGCATCGGTAGCGGGAGGGCGGAGACCCAGTACTTC
TRBJ2-6,TRBV29-1,-,few,CSVEGAGANVLTF,TGCAGCGTTGAAGGCGCCGGGGCCAACGTCCTGACTTTC